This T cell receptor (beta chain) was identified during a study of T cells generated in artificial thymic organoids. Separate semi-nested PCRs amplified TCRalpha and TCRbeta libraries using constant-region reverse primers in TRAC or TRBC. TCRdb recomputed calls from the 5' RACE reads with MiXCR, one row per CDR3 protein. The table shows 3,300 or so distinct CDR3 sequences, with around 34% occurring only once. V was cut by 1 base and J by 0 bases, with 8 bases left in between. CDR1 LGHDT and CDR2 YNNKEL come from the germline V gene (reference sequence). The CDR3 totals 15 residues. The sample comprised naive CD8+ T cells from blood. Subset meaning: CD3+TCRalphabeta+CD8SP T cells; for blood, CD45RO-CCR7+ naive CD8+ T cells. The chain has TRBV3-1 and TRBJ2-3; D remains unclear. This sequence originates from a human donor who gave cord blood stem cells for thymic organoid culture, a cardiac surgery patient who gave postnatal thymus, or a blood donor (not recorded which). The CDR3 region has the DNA TGTGCCAGCAGCCAAGGTTCGACCAGCACAGATACGCAGTATTTT. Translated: CASSQGSTSTDTQYF.